This T cell receptor beta chain was identified during a study of beta chain features in type 1 diabetes. On this clone: Its antigen is currently unknown.

Expressed TCRB transcripts were sequenced because the isolated RNA had all been reverse transcribed beforehand. Naive, central memory and regulatory T cell samples averaged about 3.57 million reads. TCRdb's table, derived via immunoSEQ multiplex PCR, lists solely in-frame clones and lacks some. The top ten clones hold around 0.028% of a sample with about 260,000 clones, around 21% of them seen once. CD4+ naive, central memory, regulatory and stem cell-like memory subsets were isolated by sorting on CD45RO/CCR7/CD25/CD127/CD95/CD27. Sorted populations all exceeded 95% purity. Trimming removed 6 bases from V and 3 bases from J, with 14 bases in between. This CDR3 is built from 14 residues. Germline V gene lookup returns CDR1 MNHEY and CDR2 SVGAGI. The study's findings and limits: Type 1 diabetes patients showed a moderate but significant shortening of TCRB CDR3s in all four CD4+ subsets. The study found that naive, central memory and Treg TCRB repertoires appeared more similar in patients than in healthy donors.

The sample consisted of naive CD4+ T cells from blood. The gene calls are TRBV6-5 and TRBJ1-2, with D perhaps matching TRBD1 (6 bases). This clonotype was sampled from a woman aged 40 to 50 with type 1 diabetes. The CDR3 sequence: CASRGHARDYGYTF. CDR3 bases: TGTGCCAGCAGGGGACACGCCAGGGACTATGGCTACACCTTC.